The source of this T cell receptor beta chain is a study of T cells in Graves' hyperthyroidism and ophthalmopathy. Findings and limits, study-wide: In simple terms, a model built on 13 V-J features told ophthalmopathy apart from stable hyperthyroidism.

This clonotype was counted between two and nine times. The antigen remains unidentified. RNA transcripts yielded amplified TCR beta CDR3 regions. The HTBI primer set drove a first-round RT-PCR of the TCR CDR3. MiXCR, applied by TCRdb to the multiplex PCR reads, yields one record per CDR3 protein. The repertoire holds around 490,000 distinct CDR3 sequences, with around 20% as singletons. The sequenced material came from blood. The sequence derives from a man aged 40-50 years with Graves' ophthalmopathy.

The CDR3 loop reads CASTLHYEQYF. The DNA for the CDR3 is TGTGCCAGCACCCTGCACTACGAGCAGTACTTC. The rearrangement uses TRBV2 and TRBJ2-7; D gene unclear. Germline assignment: CDR1 SNHLY and CDR2 FYNNEI. The V gene lost 7 bases and the J gene lost 3 bases, with 7 bases spanning the gap. This CDR3 has 11 residues.